A selection of T cell receptor beta chains follows, all from one sample in a study of blood T cells in healthy people across ages. One entry per CDR3 protein, called by TCRdb with MiXCR from the 5' RACE reads. Of more than 750,000 distinct CDR3 sequences in the sample, approximately 32% were seen once. These data also featured in a second study, about T cells of mothers and their children.

The specimen was blood. Receptor source: a woman aged 35 to 49 in good health. Both conserved end residues are part of each CDR3. The D gene is left open where the match is weak. Rows may omit the clone size; those that give it use once, few, many or a size class.

D gene | J gene | V gene | clone size | CDR3 protein | CDR3 DNA
TRBD2 | TRBJ2-5 | TRBV7-3 | once | CASSLGSGGGYQDTQYF | TGTGCCAGCAGTCTAGGATCTGGCGGGGGGTACCAAGACACCCAGTACTTC
TRBD1 | TRBJ2-7 | TRBV28 | many | CASNSPTGTGVRQYF | TGTGCCAGCAATAGCCCAACCGGGACAGGGGTGCGGCAGTACTTC
TRBD1 | TRBJ2-4 | TRBV28 | NA | CASSLLMGGQGAIGKNIQYF | TGTGCCAGCAGTTTATTAATGGGGGGACAGGGGGCTATTGGCAAAAACATTCAGTACTTC
NA | TRBJ1-4 | TRBV7-2 | many | CASSLSPSGNNEKLFF | TGTGCCAGCAGCTTAAGCCCCTCTGGAAATAATGAAAAACTGTTTTTT
NA | TRBJ1-1 | TRBV5-1 | NA | CASSPGGARTEAFF | TGCGCCAGCAGTCCCGGGGGCGCGAGGACTGAAGCTTTCTTT
NA | TRBJ2-6 | TRBV10-3 | few | CAISEIGGLLSSGANVLTF | TGTGCCATCAGTGAGATCGGGGGACTTTTAAGCTCTGGGGCCAACGTCCTGACTTTC
TRBD1 | TRBJ2-6 | TRBV2 | many | CASRRGQGRSGANVLTF | TGTGCCAGCAGGAGGGGACAGGGGCGATCTGGGGCCAACGTCCTGACTTTC
TRBD2 | TRBJ2-5 | TRBV7-2 | NA | CASSPPLAGGKETQYF | TGTGCCAGCAGCCCCCCCTTGGCGGGGGGAAAAGAGACCCAGTACTTC
NA | TRBJ1-1 | TRBV7-9 | few | CASSLQYIGTEAFF | TGTGCCAGCAGCTTACAGTATATAGGGACTGAAGCTTTCTTT
TRBD1 | TRBJ1-2 | TRBV4-1 | NA | CASSQKNRGRNYGYTF | TGCGCCAGCAGTCAAAAAAACAGGGGAAGAAACTATGGCTACACCTTC
NA | TRBJ2-2 | TRBV5-4 | NA | CASSLRDGITGELFF | TGTGCCAGCAGCTTGAGAGACGGCATCACCGGGGAGCTGTTTTTT
NA | TRBJ1-2 | TRBV7-2 | many | CASSLDLGNGYTF | TGTGCCAGCAGCTTAGATTTGGGGAATGGCTACACCTTC
NA | TRBJ2-7 | TRBV7-9 | many | CASTLDEGYSYEQYF | TGTGCCAGCACCTTGGATGAAGGCTACTCCTACGAGCAGTACTTC